Presented here are 17 T cell receptor beta chains from one specimen sequenced in a study of spatial heterogeneity in lung cancer (dated by TCRdb to between 2017 and 2020). The study at large found these results: A correlation was observed between the number of expanded intratumoral alpha and beta TCRs and the tumor nonsynonymous mutation count.

Library construction relied on 5' RACE. Sequencing used a NextSeq 500. TCRdb took the public reads, trimmed them with fastp at Q25, ran MiXCR for clone calling and kept in-frame beta chains. Every entry covers one CDR3 protein and lists the most common genes and DNA from its rows. This sample is represented by 20,000 to 25,000 distinct CDR3 sequences; 15% of them were singletons. About 30% of the sample belongs to the ten largest clones. Antigens of these TCRs are unknown. The time point label corresponds to: sample taken at primary tumor resection. This specimen consisted of lung tumor tissue, obtained at surgery. The receptors were gathered from a female donor with early-stage non-small cell lung cancer.

This clonotype showed up just a few times. The chain recombines TRBV5-1 with TRBJ2-2; 7 bases are a match to TRBD1. The trim removed 1 base at V and 4 bases at J, leaving 1 base unmatched. This CDR3 has 14 amino acids. CDR1 SGHRS and CDR2 YFSETQ come from the germline V gene. The CDR3 protein is CASSLPGGTGELFF. CDR3 nucleotide sequence: TGCGCCAGCAGCTTGCCAGGGGGCACCGGGGAGCTGTTTTTT.

V gene TRBV11-2 combines with J gene TRBJ2-2; TRBD1 agrees at 8 bases. V dropped 4 bases and J dropped 4; count of bases not matched to a gene: 17. CDR3 length: 19 residues. The V gene's germline CDR1 is SGHAT and CDR2 FQNNGV. The CDR3 here is CASSSRKGIGQGSTGELFF. CDR3 DNA sequence: TGTGCCAGCAGCTCAAGGAAAGGGATAGGACAGGGTAGCACCGGGGAGCTGTTTTTT.

This clonotype was detected once. The chain recombines TRBV20-1 with TRBJ2-3; D unclear. Germline V lookup: CDR1 DFQATT, CDR2 SNEGSKA (reference sequence). V was clipped by 8 bases and J by 7 bases, with 13 bases between them. The CDR3 contains 11 residues. The DNA of the CDR3 is TGCAGTCTTCCGGAAACCTATACGCAGTATTTT. Translating it yields CSLPETYTQYF.

The table lists this clonotype with many counts. J is TRBJ2-1 and V is TRBV6-5, with TRBD2 matching over 11 bases. V lost 7 bases, J lost 10 bases, and 12 bases stayed unmatched. The CDR3 length is 15 residues. Per germline, CDR1 MNHEY and CDR2 SVGAGI. CDR3 in DNA: TGTGCCAGCACCCGGGGGGAGACTAGCGGGGTGGAGCAGTTCTTC. As protein: CASTRGETSGVEQFF.

This clonotype came up many times. V gene TRBV6-6 combines with J gene TRBJ2-5; possibly TRBD2 for D (6 bases). This CDR3 comprises 14 residues. Per germline, CDR1 MNHNY and CDR2 SVGAGI (reference sequence). Trimming cost V 10 bases and J 4 bases, with 19 bases left between them. CDR3 region: CATQLGGGGETQYF. CDR3 sequence (DNA): TGTGCCACCCAGCTTGGGGGAGGAGGAGAGACCCAGTACTTC.

This clonotype was observed at least ten times. The V call is TRBV20-1, the J call TRBJ2-3; the D gene could be TRBD1 or TRBD2 (7 bases each). This CDR3 region has 15 residues. V was trimmed by 6 bases and J by 5 bases, leaving 21 bases between them. CDR1 and CDR2 from the germline V gene are DFQATT and SNEGSKA (reference sequence). The CDR3 DNA reads as TGCAGTGCGGGCAGGGGGGGGCTCGAGGAAGATACGCAGTATTTT. Protein sequence: CSAGRGGLEEDTQYF.

This clonotype has more than one count but fewer than ten. The chain employs TRBV5-1 and TRBJ2-1; the match to TRBD1 covers 12 bases. CDR1 is SGHRS, CDR2 YFSETQ, per germline. CDR3 size: 12 residues. Unmatched junction bases numbered 5, after V lost 4 bases and J lost 15 bases. The CDR3 region is CASSEGQGARFF. CDR3 coding DNA: TGCGCCAGCAGCGAGGGACAGGGGGCCCGGTTCTTC.

Many counts were recorded for this clonotype. V usage is TRBV9 and J usage is TRBJ2-7; 15 bases line up with TRBD2. CDR1 and CDR2 (germline): SGDLS, YYNGEE. The V gene end was trimmed by 4 bases and the J gene end by 7 bases; junction bases not matched to a gene: 15. The CDR3 contains 18 residues. CDR3 loop: CASSPERGLAGGGREQYF. CDR3 in DNA: TGTGCCAGCAGCCCTGAACGGGGACTAGCGGGAGGCGGGAGAGAGCAGTACTTC.

V gene TRBV5-1 combines with J gene TRBJ2-7, with D perhaps given as TRBD1 or TRBD2 (5 bases each). V shed 4 bases and J shed 6 bases, with 17 bases lying between them. This CDR3 has 14 amino acids. Germline V gives CDR1 SGHRS, CDR2 YFSETQ. Here the CDR3 reads CASSLPGAASEQYF. The CDR3 DNA reads TGCGCCAGCAGCCTGCCCGGGGCGGCGAGCGAGCAGTACTTC.

V usage is TRBV20-1 and J usage is TRBJ2-7; D perhaps matches TRBD2 (6 bases). Per germline, CDR1 DFQATT and CDR2 SNEGSKA (reference sequence). The V gene lost 0 bases and the J gene lost 7 bases, with 16 bases spanning the gap. The CDR3 consists of 14 residues. Written as DNA, the CDR3 is TGCAGTGCTAGAGAGTTTGGCTCCCGGGAGGAGCAGTACTTC. Its translation: CSAREFGSREEQYF.

This clonotype showed up many times. The genes are TRBV28 and TRBJ1-3; a weak D match, TRBD1 (6 bases). Germline V gene sequence: CDR1 MDHEN, CDR2 SYDVKM. V dropped 3 bases and J dropped 4 bases, with 13 bases sitting between them. This CDR3 is built from 15 residues. The CDR3 region is CASSLSGTLGNTIYF. In DNA, the CDR3 is TGTGCCAGCAGTTTGAGTGGGACATTGGGAAACACCATATATTTT.

The sample holds many counts of this clonotype. The chain combines TRBV28 with TRBJ2-5, with unresolved D. V was cut by 2 bases and J by 5 bases, with 9 bases left in between. This CDR3 contains 13 residues. Germline assignment: CDR1 MDHEN and CDR2 SYDVKM. CDR3 bases: TGTGCCAGCAGTTTACCCCTCACGGAGACCCAGTACTTC. Amino acids: CASSLPLTETQYF.

This clonotype was seen a handful of times. The chain couples TRBV12-3 or TRBV12-4 to TRBJ2-7; 7 bases line up with TRBD2. Unmatched junction bases numbered 7, after V lost 3 bases and J lost 5 bases. The CDR3 is made up of 14 amino acids. The CDR3 is CASSFGGRGNEQYF. In nucleotides, the CDR3 is TGTGCCAGCAGTTTTGGAGGGAGGGGCAACGAGCAGTACTTC.

This clonotype is deemed large. V is TRBV11-2 and J is TRBJ2-5; 7 bases match TRBD1. CDR3 length: 14 amino acids. J gave up 5 bases and V 1 base, and 4 bases lay outside the gene matches. The germline gives CDR1 SGHAT, CDR2 FQNNGV. This chain's CDR3 is CASSLANRGETQYF. CDR3 coding DNA: TGTGCCAGCAGCTTAGCCAACAGGGGTGAGACCCAGTACTTC.

The rearrangement links TRBV5-1 to TRBJ2-7, with TRBD2 identical over 10 bases. Per the germline V gene, CDR1 is SGHRS and CDR2 is YFSETQ. V gave up 7 bases and J gave up 5 bases; unmatched junction bases: 12. The CDR3 loop spans 15 amino acids. CDR3 bases: TGCGCCAGCCACACTAGAGCGGGAGGGCAAGACGAGCAGTACTTC. Its protein product is CASHTRAGGQDEQYF.

DNA of the CDR3: TGTGCCAGCAGTCCCGGGACAGGGCTCCACGAGCAGTACTTC. This gives the protein CASSPGTGLHEQYF. The chain uses TRBV6-5 and TRBJ2-7, with 9 bases fitting TRBD1. The CDR3 extends over 14 amino acids. In germline, CDR1 is MNHEY, CDR2 SVGAGI. The trim removed 5 bases at V and 5 bases at J, leaving 7 bases unmatched.

At least ten counts were recorded for this clonotype. The gene calls are TRBV28 and TRBJ2-5; tentatively, D is TRBD2 (6 bases). Between the trimmed V and J ends, which lost 5 bases and 10 bases, there was a span of 35 bases. This CDR3 has 19 amino acids. CDR1 MDHEN and CDR2 SYDVKM come from the germline V gene. The CDR3 reads CASSLPAAAPRDRLGGQYF. CDR3 nucleotides: TGTGCCAGCAGTCTCCCCGCGGCAGCCCCAAGAGACCGGTTGGGGGGCCAGTACTTC.